Listed below are T cell receptor beta chains from one sample, sequenced in a study of blood T cell repertoires in COVID-19. TCRdb keeps only in-frame clones here, not all; method: immunoSEQ multiplex PCR. The data hold about 230,000 clones, with roughly 88% observed a single time. The sample taken for sequencing was PBMCs or T cells enriched from blood (not recorded which). Receptor source: a woman aged 40 to 49 with acute COVID-19. The CDR3 runs from the conserved cysteine through the conserved F or W. Each record gives: clone size, J gene, D gene, CDR3 length, V gene, CDR3 protein, CDR3 DNA. A D gene is named only where the DNA matches it firmly. Not every row has a clone size; where given, it reads once, few, many or a size class.

.	TRBJ2-2	.	15	TRBV11-2	CASSLGTRNTGELFF	TGTGCCAGCAGCTTAGGCACTAGGAACACCGGGGAGCTGTTTTTT
.	TRBJ1-2	TRBD1	13	TRBV4-1	CASSHTTGFGYTF	TGCGCCAGCAGCCACACGACAGGGTTTGGCTACACCTTC
.	TRBJ2-1	.	16	TRBV11-2	CASSSRDTEAYNEQFF	TGTGCCAGCAGCTCCCGGGACACCGAGGCCTACAATGAGCAGTTCTTC
.	TRBJ1-5	TRBD1	15	TRBV10-2	CASSLPGQVNQPQHF	TGCGCCAGCAGTCTACCGGGACAGGTCAATCAGCCCCAGCATTTT
.	TRBJ1-2	TRBD1	15	TRBV3-1/TRBV3-2	CASSQWGQAIYGYTF	TGTGCCAGCAGCCAGTGGGGACAGGCAATCTATGGCTACACCTTC
.	TRBJ2-2	.	13	TRBV12-3/TRBV12-4	CASNLRVTGELFF	TGTGCCAGCAACCTTAGAGTTACCGGGGAGCTGTTTTTT
once	TRBJ2-3	.	13	TRBV24-1	CATSSDLGQGQYF	TGTGCCACCAGTAGTGATTTAGGGCAGGGGCAGTATTTT
.	TRBJ1-5	TRBD1	13	TRBV5-6	CASSLDRDQPQHF	TGTGCCAGCAGTCTCGACAGGGACCAGCCCCAGCATTTT
few	TRBJ1-6	.	14	TRBV5-1	CASGPGTSSTPLHF	TGCGCCAGTGGACCCGGGACATCAAGTACACCCCTCCACTTT
once	TRBJ1-5	TRBD1	17	TRBV6-6	CASSPLDRGGGNQPQHF	TGTGCCAGCAGTCCTTTAGACAGGGGAGGTGGCAATCAGCCCCAGCATTTT
.	TRBJ2-5	.	14	TRBV6-5	CASSLDTTQETQYF	TGTGCCAGCAGCCTCGACACCACCCAAGAGACCCAGTACTTC
.	TRBJ1-1	TRBD1	15	TRBV7-2	CASSLVTGGNTEAFF	TGTGCCAGCAGCTTAGTTACAGGGGGGAACACTGAAGCTTTCTTT
.	TRBJ2-3	.	18	TRBV2	CASSEGLGGLISTDTQYF	TGTGCCAGCAGTGAAGGCCTCGGAGGGTTAATAAGCACAGATACGCAGTATTTT
.	TRBJ2-1	TRBD1	15	TRBV13	CASSPDRGAVNEQFF	TGTGCCAGCAGCCCGGACAGGGGCGCGGTAAATGAGCAGTTCTTC
.	TRBJ1-2	.	14	TRBV18	CASSPASGDYGYTF	TGTGCCAGCTCACCCGCATCGGGAGACTATGGCTACACCTTC
.	TRBJ2-7	TRBD1	18	TRBV4-3	CASSQEKGGQGYSYEQYF	TGCGCCAGCAGCCAAGAGAAAGGAGGACAGGGGTATTCCTACGAGCAGTACTTC
.	TRBJ1-2	.	14	TRBV9	CASNEIPGSYGYTF	TGTGCCAGCAATGAGATCCCGGGATCCTATGGCTACACCTTC
.	TRBJ1-2	.	16	TRBV3-1/TRBV3-2	CASSQEAGRLTYGYTF	TGTGCCAGCAGCCAAGAGGCGGGGCGGCTGACCTATGGCTACACCTTC
once	TRBJ1-6	TRBD1	15	TRBV7-9	CASSTTGGYNSPLHF	TGTGCCAGCAGCACCACAGGGGGATATAATTCACCCCTCCACTTT
.	TRBJ1-6	.	14	TRBV30	CAWTRDNNNSPLHF	TGTGCCTGGACCAGGGACAACAATAATTCACCCCTCCACTTT
.	TRBJ1-1	.	14	TRBV5-1	CASSLGMGNTEAFF	TGCGCCAGCAGCTTGGGGATGGGCAACACTGAAGCTTTCTTT
.	TRBJ1-4	.	14	TRBV3-1/TRBV3-2	CASSQDLRGEKLFF	TGTGCCAGCAGCCAAGATCTACGTGGTGAAAAACTGTTTTTT
.	TRBJ2-1	TRBD2	18	TRBV27	CASSSGLAGGPSYNEQFF	TGTGCCAGCAGTTCAGGACTAGCGGGGGGGCCCTCCTACAATGAGCAGTTCTTC
.	TRBJ2-3	.	17	TRBV11-2	CASSLDRVGDGADTQYF	TGTGCCAGCAGCTTAGATCGGGTGGGAGATGGTGCAGATACGCAGTATTTT
.	TRBJ1-1	.	14	TRBV19	CASLQSGQSTEAFF	TGTGCCAGTCTCCAATCGGGACAATCTACTGAAGCTTTCTTT
.	TRBJ1-4	.	15	TRBV27	CASSYLARDNEKLFF	TGTGCCAGCAGTTACCTGGCGCGGGATAATGAAAAACTGTTTTTT
.	TRBJ1-4	TRBD1	15	TRBV6-2/TRBV6-3	CASSDAGGSGEKLFF	TGTGCCAGCAGTGACGCAGGGGGCAGTGGTGAAAAACTGTTTTTT
.	TRBJ1-6	TRBD1	16	TRBV7-2	CASSARDSSYNSPLHF	TGTGCCAGCAGCGCCCGGGACAGCTCCTATAATTCACCCCTCCACTTT
few	TRBJ2-1	TRBD2	15	TRBV4-3	CASSRGETSRNEQFF	TGCGCCAGCAGCCGAGGGGAGACTAGCCGAAATGAGCAGTTCTTC
.	TRBJ1-1	.	14	TRBV7-2	CASSSHPGRGEAFF	TGTGCCAGCAGCTCCCACCCGGGGCGGGGTGAAGCTTTCTTT
.	TRBJ1-1	TRBD1	14	TRBV19	CASIPAGQRTEAFF	TGTGCCAGTATCCCGGCGGGACAGCGCACTGAAGCTTTCTTT
few	TRBJ1-2	.	13	TRBV5-4	CASSQDSNYGYTF	TGTGCCAGCAGTCAGGACAGTAACTATGGCTACACCTTC
.	TRBJ2-2	.	15	TRBV5-1	CASSLTGDLTGELFF	TGCGCCAGCAGCTTAACGGGGGATCTAACCGGGGAGCTGTTTTTT
.	TRBJ1-1	.	14	TRBV6-2/TRBV6-3	CASSPDSVDTEAFF	TGTGCCAGCAGCCCCGACTCGGTGGACACTGAAGCTTTCTTT
.	TRBJ1-2	.	14	TRBV19	CASSIDRGRYGYTF	TGTGCCAGTAGTATAGATCGTGGGAGATATGGCTACACCTTC
.	TRBJ2-2	.	18	TRBV27	CASSYLPLSGANTGELFF	TGTGCCAGCAGTTATCTCCCCCTTAGCGGAGCGAACACCGGGGAGCTGTTTTTT
.	TRBJ2-5	.	11	TRBV20-1	CSARAQETQYF	TGCAGTGCTAGAGCTCAAGAGACCCAGTACTTC